A single TCR beta chain is shown here with its context. Its antigen is unidentified. This specimen comes from a study of blood T cells in healthy people across ages. Primed by a sample-barcoded 5' primer and a J-beta primer mix, a second PCR proceeded for about 7 to 12 cycles. TCRdb processed the 5' RACE reads anew with MiXCR; each CDR3 protein has one entry. The data contain about 780,000 distinct CDR3 sequences, about 45% of them singletons. Germline values: CDR1 MGHRA, CDR2 YSYEKL. This CDR3 is built from 12 residues. Trimming removed 2 bases from V and 4 bases from J, with 6 bases in between. Findings and limits, study-wide: Researchers said unsorted PBMCs prevented a conclusive naive versus antigen-experienced comparison. Compared with aged donors, long-lived donors showed fewer expanded clones, suggesting selection.

Researchers collected 7.5 to 10 milliliters of peripheral blood from every single donor. This clonotype was obtained from a man older than 75 in good health. This chain links TRBV4-1 with TRBJ2-7; D is uncertain. Sample: blood. The CDR3 spells CASSQFGYEQYF. CDR3 DNA sequence: TGCGCCAGCAGCCAATTCGGATACGAGCAGTACTTC.